A single sample gave rise to the 22 T cell receptor beta chains below, sequenced in a study of blood T cell repertoires in COVID-19. The assay was immunoSEQ multiplex PCR, and TCRdb's table has in-frame clones only and misses some. The sample includes some 150,000 clones, about nine tenths of them seen just once. Sequencing was carried out using PBMCs or T cells enriched from blood (not recorded which). The receptors here all came from a man aged 45-60 years who had recovered from COVID-19.

The chain couples TRBV7-9 to TRBJ2-1; 12 bases are a match to TRBD2. Trimming removed 5 bases from V and 2 bases from J; junction bases left unmatched: 7. The CDR3 totals 17 residues. Per the germline V gene, CDR1 is SEHNR and CDR2 is FQNEAQ (reference sequence). The chain's CDR3 is CASSGSTSGRTYNEQFF. The CDR3 nucleotides are TGTGCCAGCAGCGGGTCCACTAGCGGGAGGACCTACAATGAGCAGTTCTTC.

This chain connects TRBV2 to TRBJ1-5; 9 bases line up with TRBD1. From germline, CDR1 is SNHLY and CDR2 FYNNEI. This CDR3 is built from 15 residues. Trimming took 3 bases from V and 6 from J; bases not matched to a gene: 6. The CDR3 loop is CASSDQTGGTQPQHF. The CDR3 bases are TGTGCCAGCAGTGACCAGACAGGGGGAACTCAGCCCCAGCATTTT.

V and J are TRBV27 and TRBJ2-5; no clear D gene. Trimming shortened V by 4 bases and J by 2 bases, and 14 bases separated the two germline ends. From germline, CDR1 is MNHEY and CDR2 SMNVEV (reference sequence). The CDR3 totals 15 residues. CDR3 nucleotide sequence: TGTGCCAGCAGTTGGAGCGTCAGCCCTCAAGAGACCCAGTACTTC. It translates to CASSWSVSPQETQYF.

This clone is a singleton in its sample. The V and J genes are TRBV5-3 and TRBJ1-5; 7 nucleotides line up with TRBD1. TRBV5-3 counts as an open reading frame of uncertain function. Unmatched junction bases numbered 4, after V lost 0 bases and J lost 7 bases. This CDR3 is built from 14 residues. This CDR3 is CARSLVQGGQPQHF. The CDR3 coding sequence is TGTGCCAGAAGCTTGGTCCAGGGGGGCCAGCCCCAGCATTTT.

The V gene is TRBV7-2, the J gene TRBJ1-1, with a possible D match to TRBD1 (5 bases). The V gene lost 6 bases and the J gene lost 0 bases, with 14 bases spanning the gap. Germline-derived CDR1 and CDR2 are SGHTA and FQGNSA. CDR3 length: 15 residues. CDR3 sequence reads: CASSPQGGLNTEAFF. The CDR3 nucleotides read TGTGCCAGCAGTCCTCAGGGTGGCCTGAACACTGAAGCTTTCTTT.

The genes are TRBV30 and TRBJ2-7, with a weak D call TRBD1 (6 bases). V was trimmed by 6 bases and J by 3 bases, leaving 15 bases between them. Looked up from germline, CDR1 is GTSNPN and CDR2 is SVGIG (reference sequence). CDR3 size: 13 residues. The CDR3 DNA is TGTGCCTGTGTGCGACAGGCTAACTACGAGCAGTACTTC. The encoded protein is CACVRQANYEQYF.

This clone was counted once. V is TRBV9 and J is TRBJ2-2; 9 nucleotides align to TRBD1. This CDR3 contains 17 residues. Germline V gene data show CDR1 as SGDLS and CDR2 as YYNGEE. V lost 2 bases, J lost 0 bases, and 5 bases stayed unmatched. The CDR3 DNA follows: TGTGCCAGCAGCGTTACAGGGGGCCCTTCGAACACCGGGGAGCTGTTTTTT. It is translated as CASSVTGGPSNTGELFF.

This rearrangement joins TRBV24-1 to TRBJ2-1, with a weak D call TRBD1 (5 bases). Germline values: CDR1 KGHDR, CDR2 SFDVKD. The CDR3 sequence is 15 residues long. V was shortened by 2 bases and J by 3 bases, with 10 bases between the two germline ends. CDR3 in amino acids: CATSDSRTIYNEQFF. The CDR3 DNA is TGTGCCACCAGTGATTCCCGGACAATCTACAATGAGCAGTTCTTC.

V usage is TRBV27 and J usage is TRBJ1-1, with D tentatively TRBD1 (5 bases). The CDR3 covers 13 residues. V was clipped by 6 bases and J by 1 base, with 9 bases between them. Germline-derived CDR1 and CDR2 are MNHEY and SMNVEV (reference sequence). CDR3 loop: CASSLGQNTEAFF. In nucleotides, the CDR3 is TGTGCCAGCAGCTTAGGACAGAACACTGAAGCTTTCTTT.

The chain has TRBV7-3 and TRBJ2-2, with 9 bases identical to TRBD1. From germline, CDR1 is SGHTA and CDR2 FQGTGA. The CDR3 has 16 amino acids. Unmatched junction bases numbered 5, after V lost 4 bases and J lost 2 bases. The CDR3 protein is CASSSQGATNTGELFF. The CDR3 nucleotides are TGTGCCAGCAGCTCACAGGGGGCAACAAACACCGGGGAGCTGTTTTTT.

The chain is built from TRBV7-2 and TRBJ2-1, with 8 nucleotides matching TRBD2. This CDR3 has 15 residues. The J segment lost 4 bases and the V segment lost 8 bases, leaving 10 bases of the junction unmatched. CDR1 and CDR2 (germline): SGHTA, FQGNSA. The CDR3 loop reads CASGISGARYNEQFF. The CDR3 coding sequence is TGTGCCAGCGGGATTAGCGGGGCCCGTTACAATGAGCAGTTCTTC.

This chain links TRBV18 with TRBJ1-1; 8 bases align to TRBD1. After removal of 6 bases from V and 6 bases from J, the junction contained 3 bases not matched to a gene. Germline assignment: CDR1 KGHSH and CDR2 LQKENI. The CDR3 is made up of 12 amino acids. Here the CDR3 DNA reads TGTGCCAGCTCGCGACAGGGGCCTGAAGCTTTCTTT. Translation: CASSRQGPEAFF.

The J gene is TRBJ2-6, the V gene TRBV7-2; D ambiguous. The CDR3 extends over 15 amino acids. CDR1 is SGHTA, CDR2 FQGNSA, per germline. Trimming shortened V by 3 bases and J by 0 bases, and 6 bases separated the two germline ends. CDR3 in amino acids: CASSFWSSGANVLTF. For the CDR3, the DNA is TGTGCCAGCAGCTTTTGGAGCTCTGGGGCCAACGTCCTGACTTTC. Full variable domain (missing parts from reference TRBV7-2 and TRBJ2-6): GAGVSQSPSNKVTEKGKDVELRCDPISGHTALYWYRQSLGQGLEFLIYFQGNSAPDKSGLPSDRFSAERTGGSVSTLTIQRTQQEDSAVYLCASSFWSSGANVLTFGAGSRLTVL.

The chain links TRBV5-4 to TRBJ2-7, with 8 bases fitting TRBD1. The CDR3 totals 14 residues. Germline loops: CDR1 SGHNT, CDR2 YYREEE (reference sequence). V shed 4 bases and J 1 base; nucleotides not matched to a gene: 4. The CDR3 region is CASSPRQGSYEQYF. The CDR3 region has the DNA TGTGCCAGCAGCCCCCGACAGGGGTCCTACGAGCAGTACTTC.

The rearrangement uses TRBV5-1 and TRBJ1-5; 7 nucleotides match TRBD1. CDR1 is SGHRS, CDR2 YFSETQ, per germline. The V segment lost 4 bases and the J segment 6 bases; nucleotides outside the gene matches: 16. The CDR3 covers 17 residues. The CDR3 here is CASSPGVGGTGVQPQHF. The CDR3 bases are TGCGCCAGCAGCCCGGGGGTAGGAGGTACAGGGGTTCAGCCCCAGCATTTT.

In this sample, this clone turned up a few times. CDR3 coding DNA: TGTGCCAGTAGTACCGCGGGGGGACAGCTTAATAATTCACCCCTCCACTTT. This translates into CASSTAGGQLNNSPLHF. The rearrangement joins TRBV19 to TRBJ1-6; 7 positions match TRBD1. The length of the CDR3 is 17 residues. V shed 4 bases and J 5 bases; nucleotides not matched to a gene: 11. In germline, CDR1 is LNHDA, CDR2 SQIVND (reference sequence).

The chain carries TRBV28 and TRBJ1-5; the D gene is possibly TRBD1 (5 bases). CDR1 is MDHEN, CDR2 SYDVKM, per germline. This CDR3 has 15 amino acids. The V end was cut by 3 bases, the J end by 0 bases, with 9 bases between. CDR3: CASSLVGLSNQPQHF. CDR3 in DNA: TGTGCCAGCAGTTTGGTGGGGCTTAGCAATCAGCCCCAGCATTTT.

CDR3 sequence (DNA): TGTGCCAGCAGCGTAGGTGTAGCGTTCACCTACGAGCAGTACTTC. Amino acid sequence: CASSVGVAFTYEQYF. J is TRBJ2-7 and V is TRBV9; TRBD2 is a possible D gene (5 bases). From germline, CDR1 is SGDLS and CDR2 YYNGEE. V lost 0 bases to trimming and J lost 2 bases, with 12 bases between them. This CDR3 has 15 amino acids.

The genes are TRBV7-3 and TRBJ2-1; 7 nucleotides agree with TRBD2. The CDR3 length is 15 residues. Germline CDR1 is SGHTA and CDR2 is FQGTGA. V was clipped by 2 bases and J by 4 bases; unmatched bases: 5. CDR3 coding DNA: TGTGCCAGCAGCTTAGGGATTAGCGGGTACAATGAGCAGTTCTTC. Residues: CASSLGISGYNEQFF.

The rearrangement links TRBV6-5 to TRBJ2-5; 8 positions match TRBD1. The trim removed 2 bases at V and 2 bases at J, leaving 7 bases unmatched. This CDR3 spans 16 amino acids. CDR1 MNHEY and CDR2 SVGAGI come from the germline V gene. CDR3 in DNA: TGTGCCAGCAGTTACCACGGGACAGGAATACAAGAGACCCAGTACTTC. This sequence encodes CASSYHGTGIQETQYF.

The chain is built from TRBV6-5 and TRBJ1-2; 7 nucleotides line up with TRBD1. CDR1 is MNHEY and CDR2 is SVGAGI in the germline V gene. This CDR3 region has 14 residues. J gave up 6 bases and V 11 bases, and 15 bases lay outside the gene matches. The CDR3 sequence is CAGEPDREFDGYTF. DNA for the CDR3: TGTGCCGGGGAGCCCGACAGGGAGTTTGATGGCTACACCTTC.

The V and J genes are TRBV19 and TRBJ2-7, with 12 bases aligning to TRBD2. With V trimmed by 4 bases and J by 0 bases, 1 base remained unmatched. This CDR3 is 15 amino acids long. Per the germline V gene, CDR1 is LNHDA and CDR2 is SQIVND (reference sequence). CDR3 DNA: TGTGCCAGTAGTAGACTAGCGGGAGTCTCCTACGAGCAGTACTTC. Encoded protein: CASSRLAGVSYEQYF.